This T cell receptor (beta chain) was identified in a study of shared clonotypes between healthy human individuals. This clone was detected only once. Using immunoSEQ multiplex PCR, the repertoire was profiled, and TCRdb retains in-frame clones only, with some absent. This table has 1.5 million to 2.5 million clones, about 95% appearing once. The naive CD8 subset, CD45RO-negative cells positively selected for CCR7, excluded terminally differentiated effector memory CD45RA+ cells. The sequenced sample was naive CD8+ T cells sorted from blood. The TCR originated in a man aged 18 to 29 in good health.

CDR3 loop: CASSLAEGSSPSSYEQYF. The CDR3 DNA follows: TGTGCCAGCAGCTTAGCCGAGGGAAGTAGTCCGAGCTCCTACGAGCAGTACTTC. The chain uses TRBV7-9 and TRBJ2-7, with a weak D call TRBD2 (5 bases). Germline CDR1 SEHNR, CDR2 FQNEAQ (reference sequence). The V end lost 0 bases, the J end lost 0 bases, and 18 bases lay between the germline ends. The length of the CDR3 is 18 residues.